This TCR beta chain comes out of a study of early T cells in non-severe SARS-CoV-2 infection (dated by TCRdb to the early 2020s). About the investigation overall: Because TCR sequencing was done on bulk RNA from unsorted whole blood, the alpha and beta chains could not be paired.

CDR1 and CDR2 were assigned from the germline V gene (reference sequence) as GTSNPN and SVGIG. Including the terminal cysteine and phenylalanine, the CDR3 comprises 12 residues. Only the CDR3 region is kept as DNA, spanning 36 bases read in frame from base 1. The trim is 3 bases for V and 6 bases for J, with a gap of 11 bases between the germline ends. What the authors observed across the whole study: VDJdb matching was skewed toward anti-spike CD8 responses and likely underestimated virus-specific expansions by missing private and CD4 specificities.

The study was a case-control design nested within a healthcare worker cohort in London, UK, with weekly nasopharyngeal swab PCR tests and blood sampling. Healthcare workers were recruited during the week of the UK lockdown, between 23 and 31 March 2020, and followed weekly for up to about 16 weeks. This clonotype was observed a handful of times. The antigen it binds to is not known. No base quality values were provided; no much bigger clone lies one nucleotide off. Libraries were made using 5' RACE. The instrument given in TCRdb is NextSeq 500. The TCR library protocol attached unique molecular identifiers to individual cDNA molecules to correct for sequencing error and PCR bias. Sequencing covered both TCR alpha and beta chains, and within each sample the abundances of alpha and beta sequences were tightly co-correlated. Per the authors' processing: Decombinator V4 was used to annotate TCR sequences for V gene, J gene and CDR3. Expanded TCRs were defined as changing significantly between any two time points under a Poisson model with p below 0.0001. TCR abundances were normalised to the total number of TCRs sequenced per sample and expressed as counts per million. MAIT TCRs were defined by TRAV1-2 paired with TRAJ12, TRAJ20 or TRAJ33, and iNKT TCRs by TRAV10 paired with TRAJ18. VDJdb, accessed on 1 November 2021, was searched for TCRs annotated for CMV, EBV and SARS-CoV-2, and TCRs annotated for more than one antigen were excluded. The public reads were quality trimmed at Q25 with fastp and then assembled into clones with MiXCR by TCRdb, keeping productive beta chains. One record per CDR3 amino acid sequence lists the most common genes and DNA. TCRdb, not the authors, supplied the V and J calls. This sample gives 86,000 or so distinct CDR3 sequences in total; 11% to 15% of them show up just once. The ten top clones hold 3% of the sample.

The chain couples TRBV30 to TRBJ1-1, with the D gene not confidently named. The clonotype comes from an adult who was a healthcare worker with PCR-confirmed SARS-CoV-2 infection or an uninfected control (not recorded which). The sequenced sample was whole blood. In nucleotides, the sequence is TGTGCCTGGAGCTGGTCCGGCTCTGAAGCTTTCTTT. Translated, this is CAWSWSGSEAFF.